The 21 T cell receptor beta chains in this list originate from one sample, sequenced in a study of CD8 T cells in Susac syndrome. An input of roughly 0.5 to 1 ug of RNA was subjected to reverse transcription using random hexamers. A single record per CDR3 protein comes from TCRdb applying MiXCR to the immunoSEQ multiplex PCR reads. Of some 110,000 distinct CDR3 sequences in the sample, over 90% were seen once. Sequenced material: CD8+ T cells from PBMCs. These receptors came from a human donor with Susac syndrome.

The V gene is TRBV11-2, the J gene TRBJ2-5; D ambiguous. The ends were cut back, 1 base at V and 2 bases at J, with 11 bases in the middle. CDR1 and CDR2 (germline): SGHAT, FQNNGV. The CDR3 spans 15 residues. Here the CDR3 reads CASSLGFELQETQYF. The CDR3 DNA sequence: TGTGCCAGCAGCTTAGGATTCGAACTGCAAGAGACCCAGTACTTC.

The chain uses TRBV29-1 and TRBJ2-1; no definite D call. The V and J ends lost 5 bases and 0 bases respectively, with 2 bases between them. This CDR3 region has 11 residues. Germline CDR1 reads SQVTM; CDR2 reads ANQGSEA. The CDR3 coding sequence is TGCAGCGTTCCCTCCTACAATGAGCAGTTCTTC. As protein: CSVPSYNEQFF.

The CDR3 region is CASRKGGVNNEQFF. CDR3 DNA sequence: TGTGCCAGCAGAAAGGGGGGCGTCAACAATGAGCAGTTCTTC. The chain recombines TRBV27 with TRBJ2-1; the D gene could be TRBD1 or TRBD2 (6 bases each). The CDR3 extends over 14 amino acids. V was clipped by 6 bases and J by 5 bases, with 14 bases between them. The germline V gene encodes CDR1 MNHEY and CDR2 SMNVEV (reference sequence).

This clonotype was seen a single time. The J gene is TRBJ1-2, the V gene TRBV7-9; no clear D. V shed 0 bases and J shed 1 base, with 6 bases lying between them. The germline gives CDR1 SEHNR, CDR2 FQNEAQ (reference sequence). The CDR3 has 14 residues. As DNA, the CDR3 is TGTGCCAGCAGCTTAGCGCCGGTTAACTATGGCTACACCTTC. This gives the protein CASSLAPVNYGYTF.

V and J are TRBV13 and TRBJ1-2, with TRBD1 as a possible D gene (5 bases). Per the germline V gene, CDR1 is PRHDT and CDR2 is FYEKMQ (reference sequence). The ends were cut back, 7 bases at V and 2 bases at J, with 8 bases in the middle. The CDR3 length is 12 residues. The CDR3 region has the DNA TGTGCCAGCACGGGGGGAAACTATGGCTACACCTTC. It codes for CASTGGNYGYTF.

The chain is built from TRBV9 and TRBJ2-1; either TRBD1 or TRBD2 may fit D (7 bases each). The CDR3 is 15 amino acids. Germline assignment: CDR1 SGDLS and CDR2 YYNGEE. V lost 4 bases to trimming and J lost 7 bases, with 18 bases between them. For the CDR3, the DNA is TGTGCCAGCAGCCCAGGGGGAGCGGGGTGGAATGAGCAGTTCTTC. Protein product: CASSPGGAGWNEQFF. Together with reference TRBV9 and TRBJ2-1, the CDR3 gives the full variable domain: DSGVTQTPKHLITATGQRVTLRCSPRSGDLSVYWYQQSLDQGLQFLIQYYNGEERAKGNILERFSAQQFPDLHSELNLSSLELGDSALYFCASSPGGAGWNEQFFGPGTRLTVL.

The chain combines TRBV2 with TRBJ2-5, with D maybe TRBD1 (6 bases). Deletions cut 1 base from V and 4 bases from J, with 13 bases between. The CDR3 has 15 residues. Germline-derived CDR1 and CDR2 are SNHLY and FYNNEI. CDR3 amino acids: CASSEVEGVPETQYF. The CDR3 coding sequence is TGTGCCAGCAGTGAAGTTGAGGGGGTCCCAGAGACCCAGTACTTC.

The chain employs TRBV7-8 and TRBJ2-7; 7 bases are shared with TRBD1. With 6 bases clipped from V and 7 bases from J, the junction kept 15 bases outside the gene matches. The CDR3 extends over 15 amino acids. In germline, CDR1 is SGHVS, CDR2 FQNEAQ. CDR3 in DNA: TGTGCCAGCAGTCCGCCCAGGACAGGACCCCTGGAGCAGTACTTC. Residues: CASSPPRTGPLEQYF.

Here the CDR3 reads CASSQVFGGADEQYF. CDR3 DNA sequence: TGTGCCAGCAGCCAAGTCTTCGGGGGGGCGGACGAGCAGTACTTC. The chain has TRBV3-1 and TRBJ2-7; 8 bases are a match to TRBD2. V was clipped by 1 base and J by 5 bases; unmatched bases: 7. The germline gives CDR1 LGHDT, CDR2 YNNKEL (reference sequence). The CDR3 consists of 15 residues.

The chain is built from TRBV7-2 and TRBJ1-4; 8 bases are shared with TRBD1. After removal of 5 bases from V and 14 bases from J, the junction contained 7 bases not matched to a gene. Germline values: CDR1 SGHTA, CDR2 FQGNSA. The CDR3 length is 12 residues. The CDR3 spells CASSNLRDRLFF. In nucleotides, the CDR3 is TGTGCCAGCAGCAACCTCCGGGACAGGCTGTTTTTT.

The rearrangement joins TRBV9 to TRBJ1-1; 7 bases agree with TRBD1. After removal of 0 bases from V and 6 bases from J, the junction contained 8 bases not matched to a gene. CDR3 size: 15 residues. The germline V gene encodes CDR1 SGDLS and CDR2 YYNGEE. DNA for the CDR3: TGTGCCAGCAGCGTAGCATACAGGGGTGGCGCTGAAGCTTTCTTT. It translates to CASSVAYRGGAEAFF.

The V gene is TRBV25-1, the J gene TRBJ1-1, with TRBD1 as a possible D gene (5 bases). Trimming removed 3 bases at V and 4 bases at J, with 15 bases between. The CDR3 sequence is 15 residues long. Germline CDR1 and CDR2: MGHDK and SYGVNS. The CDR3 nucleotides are TGTGCCAGCAGTGAGAGGGGAAGGGTTGGCACTGAAGCTTTCTTT. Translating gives CASSERGRVGTEAFF.

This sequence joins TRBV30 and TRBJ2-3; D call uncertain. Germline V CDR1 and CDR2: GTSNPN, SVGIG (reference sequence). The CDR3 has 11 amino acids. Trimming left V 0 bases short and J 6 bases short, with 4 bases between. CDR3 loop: CAWSVDDTQYF. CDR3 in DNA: TGTGCCTGGAGTGTGGACGATACGCAGTATTTT.

This CDR3 reads CASSPIGTGGNEQYF. CDR3 DNA sequence: TGTGCCAGCAGCCCGATCGGGACCGGGGGGAACGAGCAGTACTTC. This rearrangement joins TRBV7-6 to TRBJ2-7; TRBD2 matches at 7 bases. V gave up 5 bases and J gave up 5 bases; unmatched junction bases: 12. The germline V gene encodes CDR1 SGHVS and CDR2 FNYEAQ. This CDR3 has 15 residues.

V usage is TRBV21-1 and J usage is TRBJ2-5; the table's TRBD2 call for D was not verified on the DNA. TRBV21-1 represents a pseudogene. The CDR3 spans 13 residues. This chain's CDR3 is CASSIQGGKTQYF. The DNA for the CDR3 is TGTGCCAGCAGTATACAGGGAGGGAAGACCCAGTACTTC.

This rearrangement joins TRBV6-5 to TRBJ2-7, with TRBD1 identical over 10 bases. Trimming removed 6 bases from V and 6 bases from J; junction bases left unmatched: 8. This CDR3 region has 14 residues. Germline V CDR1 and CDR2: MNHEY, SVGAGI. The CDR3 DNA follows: TGTGCCAGCAGAACCGGGACAGGGGTTGGCGAGCAGTACTTC. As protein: CASRTGTGVGEQYF.

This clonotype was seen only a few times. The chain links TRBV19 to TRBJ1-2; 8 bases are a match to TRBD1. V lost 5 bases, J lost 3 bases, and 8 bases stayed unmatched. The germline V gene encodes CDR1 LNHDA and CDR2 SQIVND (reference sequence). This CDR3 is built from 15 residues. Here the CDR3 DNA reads TGTGCCAGTAGTTCGGGACAGGAGTCACACTATGGCTACACCTTC. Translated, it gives CASSSGQESHYGYTF.

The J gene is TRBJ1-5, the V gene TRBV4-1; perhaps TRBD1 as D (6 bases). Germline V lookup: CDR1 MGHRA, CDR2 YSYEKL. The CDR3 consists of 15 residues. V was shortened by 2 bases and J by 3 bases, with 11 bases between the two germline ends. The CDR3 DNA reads TGCGCCAGCAGCCAACCCGGGGGCTCCAATCAGCCCCAGCATTTT. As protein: CASSQPGGSNQPQHF.

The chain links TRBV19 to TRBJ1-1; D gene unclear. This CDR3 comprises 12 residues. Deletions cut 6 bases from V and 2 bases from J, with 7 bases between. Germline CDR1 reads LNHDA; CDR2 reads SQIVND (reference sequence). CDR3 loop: CASRAANTEAFF. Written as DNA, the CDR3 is TGTGCCAGTAGGGCAGCAAACACTGAAGCTTTCTTT.

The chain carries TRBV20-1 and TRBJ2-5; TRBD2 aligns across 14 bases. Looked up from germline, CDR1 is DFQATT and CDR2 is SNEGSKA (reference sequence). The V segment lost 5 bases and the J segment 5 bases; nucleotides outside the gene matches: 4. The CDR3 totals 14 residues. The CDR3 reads CSASGTSGGETQYF. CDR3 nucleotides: TGCAGTGCTTCGGGGACTAGCGGGGGCGAGACCCAGTACTTC.

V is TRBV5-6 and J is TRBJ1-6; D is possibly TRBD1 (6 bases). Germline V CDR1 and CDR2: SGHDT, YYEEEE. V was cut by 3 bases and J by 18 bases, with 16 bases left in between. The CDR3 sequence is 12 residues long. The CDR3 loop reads CASSSDSEDSHF. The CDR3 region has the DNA TGTGCCAGCAGCTCGGACAGCGAAGACAGCCACTTT. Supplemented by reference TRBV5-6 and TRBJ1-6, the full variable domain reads DAGVTQSPTHLIKTRGQQVTLRCSPKSGHDTVSWYQQALGQGPQFIFQYYEEEERQRGNFPDRFSGHQFPNYSSELNVNALLLGDSALYLCASSSDSEDSHFGNGTRLTVT.